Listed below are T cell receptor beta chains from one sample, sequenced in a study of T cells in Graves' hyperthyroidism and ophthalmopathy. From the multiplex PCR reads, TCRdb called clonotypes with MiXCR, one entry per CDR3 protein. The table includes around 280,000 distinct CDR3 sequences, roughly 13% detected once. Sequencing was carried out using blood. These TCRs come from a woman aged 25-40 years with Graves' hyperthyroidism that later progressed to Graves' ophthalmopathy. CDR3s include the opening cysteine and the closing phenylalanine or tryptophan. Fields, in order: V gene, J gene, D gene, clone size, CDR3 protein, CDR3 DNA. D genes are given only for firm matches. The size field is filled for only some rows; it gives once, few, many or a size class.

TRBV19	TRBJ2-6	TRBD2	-	CASSGTGGLSGANVLTF	TGTGCCAGTAGTGGGACGGGAGGGCTATCTGGGGCCAACGTCCTGACTTTC
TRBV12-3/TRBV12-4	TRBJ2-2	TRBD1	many	CAVTGTGYTGELFF	TGTGCCGTCACCGGGACAGGATACACCGGGGAGCTGTTTTTT
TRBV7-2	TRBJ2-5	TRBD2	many	CASSLVGLAGQTQYF	TGTGCCAGCAGCTTAGTGGGACTAGCGGGGCAGACCCAGTACTTC
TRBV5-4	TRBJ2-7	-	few	CASSSPGPFEQYF	TGTGCCAGCAGCTCGCCAGGGCCTTTCGAGCAGTACTTC
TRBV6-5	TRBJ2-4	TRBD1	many	CASSRRTGITNIQYF	TGTGCCAGCAGTCGACGGACAGGGATTACAAACATTCAGTACTTC
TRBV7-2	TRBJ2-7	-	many	CASSRDPTGEQYF	TGTGCCAGCAGTCGGGACCCCACGGGCGAGCAGTACTTC
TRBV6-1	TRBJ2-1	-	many	CASCGYYLEQFF	TGTGCCAGCTGCGGGTACTACCTAGAGCAGTTCTTC
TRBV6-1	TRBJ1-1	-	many	CAIQGMAEAFF	TGTGCCATCCAGGGGATGGCTGAAGCTTTCTTT
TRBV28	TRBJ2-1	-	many	CASRLEQFF	TGTGCCAGCAGGCTCGAGCAGTTCTTC
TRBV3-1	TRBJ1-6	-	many	CASSQDENSPLHF	TGTGCCAGCAGCCAAGATGAAAATTCACCCCTCCACTTT
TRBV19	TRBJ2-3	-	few	CASSIRGLTDTQYF	TGTGCCAGTAGTATACGAGGCCTCACAGATACGCAGTATTTT
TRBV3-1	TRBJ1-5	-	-	CASSHGRDQPQHF	TGTGCCAGCAGCCACGGGAGGGATCAGCCCCAGCATTTT
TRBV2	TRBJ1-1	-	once	CASRKGPAGTEAFF	TGTGCAAGTAGGAAGGGGCCAGCCGGCACTGAAGCTTTCTTT
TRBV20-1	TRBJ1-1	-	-	CSAFLHRAEAFF	TGCAGTGCTTTTCTTCACAGGGCTGAAGCTTTCTTT
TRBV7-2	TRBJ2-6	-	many	CASSGGALGANVLTF	TGTGCCAGCAGCGGCGGGGCGCTCGGGGCCAACGTCCTGACTTTC
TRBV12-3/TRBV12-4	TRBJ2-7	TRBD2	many	CASSARLAGVHEQYF	TGTGCCAGCAGTGCCCGACTAGCGGGAGTCCACGAGCAGTACTTC
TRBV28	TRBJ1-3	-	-	CASSLWGSGNTIYF	TGTGCCAGCAGTTTATGGGGCTCTGGAAACACCATATATTTT
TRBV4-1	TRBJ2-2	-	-	CASSQVSNRGSNTGELFF	TGCGCCAGCAGCCAAGTCTCTAACCGGGGGTCAAACACCGGGGAGCTGTTTTTT
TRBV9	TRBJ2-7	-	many	CASSALEGPEQYF	TGTGCCAGCAGCGCCCTCGAGGGGCCCGAGCAGTACTTC
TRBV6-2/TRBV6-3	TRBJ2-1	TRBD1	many	CATSFLTGVEQFF	TGTGCCACCTCATTCTTAACAGGGGTTGAGCAGTTCTTC
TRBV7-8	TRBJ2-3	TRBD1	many	CASSLQGAEDTQYF	TGTGCCAGCAGCTTACAGGGGGCAGAAGATACGCAGTATTTT
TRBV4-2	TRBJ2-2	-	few	CASSQGPPLALGGNTGELFF	TGTGCCAGCAGCCAAGGGCCACCCTTAGCCCTCGGGGGGAACACCGGGGAGCTGTTTTTT
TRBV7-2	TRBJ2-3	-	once	CASSSPGDTQYF	TGTGCCAGCAGCTCCCCGGGGGATACGCAGTATTTT
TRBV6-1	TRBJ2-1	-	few	CASRKLLDVGLNNEQFF	TGTGCCAGCAGGAAACTCCTGGACGTGGGGTTGAACAATGAGCAGTTCTTC
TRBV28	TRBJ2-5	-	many	CASSRGDVRETQYF	TGTGCCAGCAGTAGGGGGGACGTCCGGGAGACCCAGTACTTC
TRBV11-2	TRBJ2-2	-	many	CASSSGQRANTGELFF	TGTGCCAGCAGCTCGGGCCAAAGGGCGAACACCGGGGAGCTGTTTTTT
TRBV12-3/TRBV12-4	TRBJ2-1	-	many	CAIGTKNNNEQFF	TGTGCCATCGGGACCAAAAACAACAATGAGCAGTTCTTC
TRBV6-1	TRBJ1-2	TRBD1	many	CASSGQGGRDGYTF	TGTGCCAGCAGTGGACAGGGGGGACGCGATGGCTACACCTTC
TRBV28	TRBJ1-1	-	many	CASSLSGYVAFF	TGTGCCAGCAGTTTATCAGGGTACGTAGCTTTCTTT
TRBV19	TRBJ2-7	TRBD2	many	CASSPRGGKSYEQYF	TGTGCCAGTAGCCCCCGGGGGGGAAAGTCCTACGAGCAGTACTTC
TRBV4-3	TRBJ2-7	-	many	CASSQDWGYEQYF	TGCGCCAGCAGCCAAGATTGGGGCTACGAGCAGTACTTC
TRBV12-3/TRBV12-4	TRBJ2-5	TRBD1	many	CASNYRRDRDSETQYF	TGTGCCAGCAATTATCGAAGGGACAGGGACAGTGAGACCCAGTACTTC
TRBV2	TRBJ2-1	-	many	CASSDQAMGDNEQFF	TGTGCCAGCAGTGATCAGGCTATGGGGGACAATGAGCAGTTCTTC
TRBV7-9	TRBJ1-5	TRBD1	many	CASSPGTGRNQPQHF	TGTGCCAGCAGCCCAGGGACAGGGCGCAATCAGCCCCAGCATTTT
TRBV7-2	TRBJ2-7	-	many	CASSLVRNEQYF	TGTGCCAGCAGCTTAGTTAGAAACGAGCAGTACTTC
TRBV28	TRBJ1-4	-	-	CAGSSGQGFEKLFF	TGTGCCGGCAGTTCGGGGCAGGGGTTTGAAAAACTGTTTTTT
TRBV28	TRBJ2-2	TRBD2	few	CASRTRTRSTGELFF	TGTGCCAGCAGAACCAGGACTAGGTCCACCGGGGAGCTGTTTTTT
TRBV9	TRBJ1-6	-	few	CASSVGPGHNSPLHF	TGTGCCAGCAGCGTAGGTCCGGGCCATAATTCACCCCTCCACTTT
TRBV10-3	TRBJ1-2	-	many	CAISEAENYGYTF	TGTGCCATCAGTGAGGCGGAGAACTATGGCTACACCTTC
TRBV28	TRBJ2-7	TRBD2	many	CASSLVLAGRDEQYF	TGTGCCAGCAGTTTAGTACTAGCGGGACGGGACGAGCAGTACTTC
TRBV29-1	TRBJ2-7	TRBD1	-	CSVLTGQGMYEQYF	TGCAGCGTCCTGACGGGACAGGGCATGTACGAGCAGTACTTC
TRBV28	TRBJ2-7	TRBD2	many	CASRLAGRYEQYF	TGTGCCAGCCGACTAGCGGGGCGCTACGAGCAGTACTTC
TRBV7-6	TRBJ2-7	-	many	CASSLQGGGSYEQYF	TGTGCCAGCAGCTTACAGGGAGGGGGTTCCTACGAGCAGTACTTC
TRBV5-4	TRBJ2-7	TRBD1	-	CAGSLGGGDRAYEQYF	TGTGCCGGCAGCTTGGGGGGGGGGGACAGGGCCTACGAGCAGTACTTC
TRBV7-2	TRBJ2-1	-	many	CASSHPSARAPYNEQFF	TGTGCCAGCAGCCATCCGAGCGCGAGGGCCCCCTACAATGAGCAGTTCTTC
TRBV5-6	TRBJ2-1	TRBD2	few	CVSRPGTKYNEQFF	TGTGTCAGCAGGCCCGGGACTAAGTACAATGAGCAGTTCTTC
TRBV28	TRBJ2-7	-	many	CASSLGGSRGTHEQYF	TGTGCCAGCAGCCTGGGGGGAAGCAGGGGTACCCACGAGCAGTACTTC
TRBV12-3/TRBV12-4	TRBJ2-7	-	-	CASIRDGTIPYEQYF	TGTGCCAGCATCAGAGATGGGACAATCCCCTACGAGCAGTACTTC
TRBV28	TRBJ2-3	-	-	CASSLVSPRADTQYF	TGTGCCAGCAGCTTAGTTTCACCGAGGGCGGATACGCAGTATTTT
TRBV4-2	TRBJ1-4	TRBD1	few	CASSQGQGAAGGEKLFF	TGTGCCAGCAGCCAAGGACAGGGGGCTGCGGGAGGAGAAAAACTGTTTTTT
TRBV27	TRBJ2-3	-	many	CASSYLGRTDTQYF	TGTGCCAGCAGTTATCTAGGGAGGACAGATACGCAGTATTTT
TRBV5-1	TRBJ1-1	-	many	CASSSRGGGTEAFF	TGCGCCAGCAGCTCCAGGGGAGGGGGCACTGAAGCTTTCTTT
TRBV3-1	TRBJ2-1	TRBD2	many	CASSQGLAGDEQFF	TGTGCCAGCAGCCAAGGACTAGCGGGAGATGAGCAGTTCTTC